This T cell receptor beta chain comes out of a study of cytomegalovirus exposure and HLA in healthy donors. Study outcomes and limitations: There were reportedly fewer N-insertions in an Asian-associated ancestry cluster than the roughly 700-donor mean, in a later analysis. Rare TCR sequences predominated, though certain public TCRs were found in many donors. Confirmation was obtained in vitro that a few CMV-associated chains are specific for CMV antigens.

Points on this clone: The antigen is undetermined.

The PCR made use of 60 Vbeta and 13 Jbeta primers. Profiling relied on immunoSEQ multiplex PCR, and the TCRdb table lists in-frame clones only, not all of them. Its table records roughly 76,000 clones. It was healthy bone marrow donors who served as donors. This CDR3 has 13 amino acids. Germline assignment: CDR1 KGHSH and CDR2 LQKENI. V lost 4 bases and J lost 1, with 7 bases in between. The specimen sequenced was PBMCs. This sequence joins TRBV18 and TRBJ1-1, with D maybe TRBD1 (5 bases). The sequence was collected from a female donor in good health and CMV-seropositive. CDR3 sequence: CASSLGGNTEAFF. In nucleotides, the CDR3 is TGTGCCAGCTCACTCGGGGGGAACACTGAAGCTTTCTTT.